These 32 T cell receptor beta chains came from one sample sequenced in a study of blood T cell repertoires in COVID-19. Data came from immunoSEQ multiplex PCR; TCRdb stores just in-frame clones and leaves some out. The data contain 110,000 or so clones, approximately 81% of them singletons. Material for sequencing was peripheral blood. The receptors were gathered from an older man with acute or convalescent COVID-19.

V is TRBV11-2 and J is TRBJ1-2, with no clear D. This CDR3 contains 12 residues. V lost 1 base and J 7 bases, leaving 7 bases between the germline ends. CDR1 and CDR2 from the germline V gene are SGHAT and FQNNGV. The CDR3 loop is CASSLGAGGYTF. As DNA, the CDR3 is TGTGCCAGCAGCTTAGGGGCGGGTGGCTACACCTTC.

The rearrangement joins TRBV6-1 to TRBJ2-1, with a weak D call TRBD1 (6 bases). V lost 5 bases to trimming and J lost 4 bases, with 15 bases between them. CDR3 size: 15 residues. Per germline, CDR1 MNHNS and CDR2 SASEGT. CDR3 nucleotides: TGTGCCAGCAGTTCCGGGACACGGATTTACAATGAGCAGTTCTTC. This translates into CASSSGTRIYNEQFF.

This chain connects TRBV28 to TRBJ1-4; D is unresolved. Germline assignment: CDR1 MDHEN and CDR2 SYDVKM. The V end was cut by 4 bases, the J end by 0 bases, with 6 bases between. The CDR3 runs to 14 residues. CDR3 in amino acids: CASSWQATNEKLFF. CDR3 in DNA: TGTGCCAGCAGTTGGCAGGCAACTAATGAAAAACTGTTTTTT.

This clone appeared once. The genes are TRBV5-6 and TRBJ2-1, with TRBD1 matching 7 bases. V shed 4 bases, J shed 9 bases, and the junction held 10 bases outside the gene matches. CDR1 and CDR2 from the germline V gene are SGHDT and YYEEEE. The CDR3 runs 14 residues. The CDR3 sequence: CASSPGTVAREQFF. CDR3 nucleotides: TGTGCCAGCAGCCCCGGGACAGTAGCGCGTGAGCAGTTCTTC.

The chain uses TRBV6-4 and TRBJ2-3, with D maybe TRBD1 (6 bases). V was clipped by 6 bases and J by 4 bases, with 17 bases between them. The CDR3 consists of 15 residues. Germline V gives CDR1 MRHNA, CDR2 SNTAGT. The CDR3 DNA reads TGTGCCAGCAGCGAAACTACAGGGTGGCCAGATACGCAGTATTTT. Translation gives CASSETTGWPDTQYF.

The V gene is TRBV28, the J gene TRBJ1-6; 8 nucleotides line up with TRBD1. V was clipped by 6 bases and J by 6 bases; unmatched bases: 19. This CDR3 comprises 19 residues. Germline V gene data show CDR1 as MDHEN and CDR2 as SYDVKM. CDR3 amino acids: CASRFNRRADRDLNSPLHF. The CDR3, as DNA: TGTGCCAGCAGATTTAACCGCAGGGCGGACAGGGACCTTAATTCACCCCTCCACTTT.

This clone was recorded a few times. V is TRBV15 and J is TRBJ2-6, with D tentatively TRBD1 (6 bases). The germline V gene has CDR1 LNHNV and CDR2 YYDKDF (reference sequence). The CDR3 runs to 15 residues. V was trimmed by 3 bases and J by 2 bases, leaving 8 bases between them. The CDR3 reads CATSRAGAGANVLTF. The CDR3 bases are TGTGCCACCAGCAGGGCAGGGGCTGGGGCCAACGTCCTGACTTTC.

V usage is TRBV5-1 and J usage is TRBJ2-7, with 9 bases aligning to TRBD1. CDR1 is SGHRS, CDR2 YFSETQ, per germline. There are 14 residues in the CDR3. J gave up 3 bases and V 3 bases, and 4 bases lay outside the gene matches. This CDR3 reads CASSWGQGVYEQYF. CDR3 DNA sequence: TGCGCCAGCAGCTGGGGACAGGGTGTCTACGAGCAGTACTTC.

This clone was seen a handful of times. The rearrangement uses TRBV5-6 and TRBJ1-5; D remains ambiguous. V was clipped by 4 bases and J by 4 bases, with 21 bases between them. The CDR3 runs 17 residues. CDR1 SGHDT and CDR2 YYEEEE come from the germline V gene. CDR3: CASSHYRPSDPNQPQHF. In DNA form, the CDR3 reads TGTGCCAGCAGCCACTATCGGCCATCCGATCCAAATCAGCCCCAGCATTTT.

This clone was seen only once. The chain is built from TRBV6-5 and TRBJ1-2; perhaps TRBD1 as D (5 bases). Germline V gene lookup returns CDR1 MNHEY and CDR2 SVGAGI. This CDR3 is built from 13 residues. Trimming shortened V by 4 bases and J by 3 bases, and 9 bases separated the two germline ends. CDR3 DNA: TGTGCCAGCAGTTCAGGGACTTACTATGGCTACACCTTC. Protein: CASSSGTYYGYTF.

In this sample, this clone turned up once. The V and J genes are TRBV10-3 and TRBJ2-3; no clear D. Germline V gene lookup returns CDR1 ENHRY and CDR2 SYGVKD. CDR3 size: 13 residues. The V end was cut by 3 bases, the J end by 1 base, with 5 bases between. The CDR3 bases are TGTGCCATCAGTGACACACGCACAGATACGCAGTATTTT. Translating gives CAISDTRTDTQYF.

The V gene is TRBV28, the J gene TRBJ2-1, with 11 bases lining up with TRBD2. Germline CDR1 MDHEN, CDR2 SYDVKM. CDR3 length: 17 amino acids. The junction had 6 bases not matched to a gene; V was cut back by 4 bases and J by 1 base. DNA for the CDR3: TGTGCCAGCAGTTCGCCTTTAGCGGGAGGGTCCTACAATGAGCAGTTCTTC. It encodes CASSSPLAGGSYNEQFF.

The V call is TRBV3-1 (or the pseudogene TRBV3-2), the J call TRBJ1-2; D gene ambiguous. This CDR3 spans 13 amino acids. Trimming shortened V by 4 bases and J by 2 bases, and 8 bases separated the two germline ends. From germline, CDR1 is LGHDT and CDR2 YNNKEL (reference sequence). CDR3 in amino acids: CASSLHENYGYTF. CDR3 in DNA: TGTGCCAGCAGCCTTCATGAGAACTATGGCTACACCTTC.

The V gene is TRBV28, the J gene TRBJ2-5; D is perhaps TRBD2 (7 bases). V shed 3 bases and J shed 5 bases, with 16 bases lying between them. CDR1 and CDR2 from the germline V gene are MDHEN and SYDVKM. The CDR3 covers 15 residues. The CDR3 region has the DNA TGTGCCAGCAGTTTTCGGGGGGCTGGCGGTGAGACCCAGTACTTC. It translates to CASSFRGAGGETQYF.

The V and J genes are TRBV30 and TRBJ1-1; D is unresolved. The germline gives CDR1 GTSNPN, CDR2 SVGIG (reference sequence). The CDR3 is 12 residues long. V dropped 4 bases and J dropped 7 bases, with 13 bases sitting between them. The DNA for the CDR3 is TGTGCCTGGAACGGGTTTTTCGGTGAAGCTTTCTTT. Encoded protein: CAWNGFFGEAFF.

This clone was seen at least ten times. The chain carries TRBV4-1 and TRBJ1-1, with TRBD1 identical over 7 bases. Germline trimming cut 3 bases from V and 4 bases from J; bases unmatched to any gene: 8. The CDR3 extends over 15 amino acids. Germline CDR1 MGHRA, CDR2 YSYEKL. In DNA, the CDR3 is TGCGCCAGCAGCCAGGCCGACAGGGATGTCACTGAAGCTTTCTTT. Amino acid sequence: CASSQADRDVTEAFF.

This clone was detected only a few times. CDR3 amino acids: CASSDGRNQPQHF. In DNA, the CDR3 is TGTGCCAGCAGTGACGGTCGCAATCAGCCCCAGCATTTT. This sequence joins TRBV6-1 and TRBJ1-5; D is uncertain. There are 13 residues in the CDR3. Trimming removed 3 bases from V and 2 bases from J, with 5 bases in between. The germline V gene encodes CDR1 MNHNS and CDR2 SASEGT.

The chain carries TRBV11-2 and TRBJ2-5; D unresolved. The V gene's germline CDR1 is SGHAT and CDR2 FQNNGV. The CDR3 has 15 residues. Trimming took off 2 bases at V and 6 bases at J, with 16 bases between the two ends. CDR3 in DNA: TGTGCCAGCAGCTTAAACCCCCTCAATAGTCAGACCCAGTACTTC. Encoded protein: CASSLNPLNSQTQYF.

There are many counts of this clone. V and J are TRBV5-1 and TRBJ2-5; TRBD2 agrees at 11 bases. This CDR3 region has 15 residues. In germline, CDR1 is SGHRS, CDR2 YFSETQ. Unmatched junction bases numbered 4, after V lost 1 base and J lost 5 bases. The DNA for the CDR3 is TGCGCCAGCAGCTTGTTTAGCGGGAGGGATGAGACCCAGTACTTC. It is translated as CASSLFSGRDETQYF.

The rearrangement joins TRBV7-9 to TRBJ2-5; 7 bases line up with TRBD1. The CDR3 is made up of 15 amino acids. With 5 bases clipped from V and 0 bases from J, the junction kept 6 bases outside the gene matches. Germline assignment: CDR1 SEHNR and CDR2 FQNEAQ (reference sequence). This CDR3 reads CASSTGTAYQETQYF. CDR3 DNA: TGTGCCAGCAGCACCGGGACAGCCTACCAAGAGACCCAGTACTTC.

This CDR3 reads CASSGAGTGTGNTIYF. The CDR3, as DNA: TGTGCCAGCTCAGGCGCCGGGACAGGGACTGGAAACACCATATATTTT. The chain uses TRBV18 and TRBJ1-3; TRBD1 matches 9 bases. With 5 bases clipped from V and 2 bases from J, the junction kept 7 bases outside the gene matches. CDR1 KGHSH and CDR2 LQKENI come from the germline V gene. The CDR3 is 16 amino acids.

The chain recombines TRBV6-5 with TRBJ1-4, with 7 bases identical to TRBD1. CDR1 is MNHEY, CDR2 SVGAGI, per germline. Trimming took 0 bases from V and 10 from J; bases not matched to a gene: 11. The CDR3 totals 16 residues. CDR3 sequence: CASSYSTGPTPRKLFF. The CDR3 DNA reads TGTGCCAGCAGTTACTCGACAGGGCCAACCCCACGAAAACTGTTTTTT.

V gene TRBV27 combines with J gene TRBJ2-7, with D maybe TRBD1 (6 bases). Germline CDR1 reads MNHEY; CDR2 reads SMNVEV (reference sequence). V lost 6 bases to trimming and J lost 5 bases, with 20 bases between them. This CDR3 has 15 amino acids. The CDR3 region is CASSFGTQGYDEQYF. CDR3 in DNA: TGTGCCAGCAGCTTTGGGACACAGGGATACGACGAGCAGTACTTC.

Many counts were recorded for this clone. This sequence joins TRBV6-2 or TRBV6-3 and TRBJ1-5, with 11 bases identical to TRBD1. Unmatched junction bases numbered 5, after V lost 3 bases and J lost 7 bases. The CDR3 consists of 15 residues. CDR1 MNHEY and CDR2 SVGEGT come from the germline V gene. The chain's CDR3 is CASSYLDRGQQPQHF. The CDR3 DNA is TGTGCCAGCAGTTATTTGGACAGGGGGCAACAGCCCCAGCATTTT.

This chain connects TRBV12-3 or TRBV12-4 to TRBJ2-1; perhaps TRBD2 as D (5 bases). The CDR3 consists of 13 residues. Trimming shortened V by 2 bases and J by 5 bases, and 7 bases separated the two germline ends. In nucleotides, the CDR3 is TGTGCCAGCAGTTTATCCGGGGACAATGAGCAGTTCTTC. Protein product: CASSLSGDNEQFF.

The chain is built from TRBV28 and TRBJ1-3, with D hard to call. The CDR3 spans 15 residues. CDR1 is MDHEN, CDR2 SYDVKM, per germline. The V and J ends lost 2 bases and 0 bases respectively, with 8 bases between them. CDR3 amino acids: CASSLPGSSGNTIYF. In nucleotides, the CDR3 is TGTGCCAGCAGTTTACCGGGGAGCTCTGGAAACACCATATATTTT. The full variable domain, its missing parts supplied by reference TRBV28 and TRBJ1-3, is DVKVTQSSRYLVKRTGEKVFLECVQDMDHENMFWYRQDPGLGLRLIYFSYDVKMKEKGDIPEGYSVSREKKERFSLILESASTNQTSMYLCASSLPGSSGNTIYFGEGSWLTVV.

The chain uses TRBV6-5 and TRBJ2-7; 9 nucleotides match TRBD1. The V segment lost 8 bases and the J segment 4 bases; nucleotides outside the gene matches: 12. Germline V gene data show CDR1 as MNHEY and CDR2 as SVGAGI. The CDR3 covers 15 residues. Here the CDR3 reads CASRKADRGNYEQYF. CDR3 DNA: TGTGCCAGCCGTAAGGCCGACAGGGGGAATTACGAGCAGTACTTC.

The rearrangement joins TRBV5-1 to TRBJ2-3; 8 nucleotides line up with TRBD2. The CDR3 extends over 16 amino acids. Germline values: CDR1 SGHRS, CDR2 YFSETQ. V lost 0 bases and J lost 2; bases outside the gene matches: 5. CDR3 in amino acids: CASSLGGLAFTDTQYF. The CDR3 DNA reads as TGCGCCAGCAGCTTGGGAGGACTAGCCTTCACAGATACGCAGTATTTT.

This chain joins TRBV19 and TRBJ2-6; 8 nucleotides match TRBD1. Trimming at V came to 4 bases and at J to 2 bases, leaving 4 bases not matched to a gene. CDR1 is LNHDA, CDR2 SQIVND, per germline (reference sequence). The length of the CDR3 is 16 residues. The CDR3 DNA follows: TGTGCCAGTAGTACCGACAGGGGTGCTGGGGCCAACGTCCTGACTTTC. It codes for CASSTDRGAGANVLTF.

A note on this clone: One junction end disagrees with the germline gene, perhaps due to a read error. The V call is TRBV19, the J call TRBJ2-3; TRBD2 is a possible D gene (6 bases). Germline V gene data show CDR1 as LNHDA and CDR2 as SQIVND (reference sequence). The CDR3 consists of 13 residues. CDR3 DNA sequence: TGTGCCAGTAGTATAGATCGGGGGTTTACAGTGACCTTT. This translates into CASSIDRGFTVTF.

CDR3 protein: CASSLEAVNTEAFF. CDR3 DNA sequence: TGCGCCAGCAGCTTGGAGGCGGTGAACACTGAAGCTTTCTTT. The chain uses TRBV5-1 and TRBJ1-1; D gene unclear. Germline values: CDR1 SGHRS, CDR2 YFSETQ. Trimming removed 0 bases at V and 0 bases at J, with 6 bases between. CDR3 length equals 14 residues.

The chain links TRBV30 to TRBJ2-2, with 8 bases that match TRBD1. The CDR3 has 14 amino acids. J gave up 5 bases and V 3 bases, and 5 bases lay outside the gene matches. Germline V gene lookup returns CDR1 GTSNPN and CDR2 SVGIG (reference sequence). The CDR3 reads CAWRGGQGTGELFF. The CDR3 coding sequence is TGTGCCTGGAGAGGCGGACAGGGAACCGGGGAGCTGTTTTTT.